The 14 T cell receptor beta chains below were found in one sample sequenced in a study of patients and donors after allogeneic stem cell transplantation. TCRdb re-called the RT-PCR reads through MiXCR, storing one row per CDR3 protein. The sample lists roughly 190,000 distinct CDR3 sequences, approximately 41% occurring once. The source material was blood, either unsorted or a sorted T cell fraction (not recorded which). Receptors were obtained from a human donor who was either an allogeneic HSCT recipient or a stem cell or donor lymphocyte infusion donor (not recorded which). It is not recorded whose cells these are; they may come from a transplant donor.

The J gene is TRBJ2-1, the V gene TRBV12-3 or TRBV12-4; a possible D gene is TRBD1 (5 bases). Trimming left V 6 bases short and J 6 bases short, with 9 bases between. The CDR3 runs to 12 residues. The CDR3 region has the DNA TGTGCCAGCAGAGGACAAAGCAATGAGCAGTTCTTC. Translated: CASRGQSNEQFF.

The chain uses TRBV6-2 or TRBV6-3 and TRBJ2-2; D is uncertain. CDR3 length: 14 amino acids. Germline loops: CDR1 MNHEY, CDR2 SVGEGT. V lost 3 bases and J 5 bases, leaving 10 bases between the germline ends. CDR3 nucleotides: TGTGCCAGCAGTTATTCTATACGAACCGGGGAGCTGTTTTTT. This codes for CASSYSIRTGELFF.

The CDR3 nucleotides are TGTGCCAGCAGCGTAGGGGTAGGGGAGAACACTGAAGCTTTCTTT. This codes for CASSVGVGENTEAFF. This chain links TRBV9 with TRBJ1-1, with D maybe TRBD1 (5 bases). CDR1 and CDR2 from the germline V gene are SGDLS and YYNGEE. The CDR3 covers 15 residues. V lost 0 bases and J 1 base, leaving 10 bases between the germline ends.

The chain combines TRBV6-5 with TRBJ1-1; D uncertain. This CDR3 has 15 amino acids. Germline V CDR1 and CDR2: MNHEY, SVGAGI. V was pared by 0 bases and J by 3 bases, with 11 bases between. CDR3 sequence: CASSYSIVGDTEAFF. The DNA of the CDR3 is TGTGCCAGCAGTTACTCGATAGTTGGGGACACTGAAGCTTTCTTT.

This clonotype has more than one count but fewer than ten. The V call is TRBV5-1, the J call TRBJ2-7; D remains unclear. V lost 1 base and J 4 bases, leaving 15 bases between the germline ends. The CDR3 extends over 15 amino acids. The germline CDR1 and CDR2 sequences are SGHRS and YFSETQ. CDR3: CASSLNSNSRYEQYF. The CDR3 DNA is TGCGCCAGCAGCTTGAATTCCAACTCTCGTTACGAGCAGTACTTC.

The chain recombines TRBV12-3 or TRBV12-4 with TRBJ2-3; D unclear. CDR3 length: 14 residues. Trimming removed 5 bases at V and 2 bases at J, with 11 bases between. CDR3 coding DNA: TGTGCCAGCAGTCCCCACCGGGCCACAGATACGCAGTATTTT. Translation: CASSPHRATDTQYF.

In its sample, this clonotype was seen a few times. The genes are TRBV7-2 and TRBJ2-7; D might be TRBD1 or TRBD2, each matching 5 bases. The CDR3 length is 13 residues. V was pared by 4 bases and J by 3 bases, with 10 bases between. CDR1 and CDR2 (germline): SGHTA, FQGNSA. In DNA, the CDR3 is TGTGCCAGCAGCTCCAGGGAGAGCTACGAGCAGTACTTC. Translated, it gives CASSSRESYEQYF. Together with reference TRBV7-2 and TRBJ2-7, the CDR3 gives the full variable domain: GAGVSQSPSNKVTEKGKDVELRCDPISGHTALYWYRQSLGQGLEFLIYFQGNSAPDKSGLPSDRFSAERTGGSVSTLTIQRTQQEDSAVYLCASSSRESYEQYFGPGTRLTVT.

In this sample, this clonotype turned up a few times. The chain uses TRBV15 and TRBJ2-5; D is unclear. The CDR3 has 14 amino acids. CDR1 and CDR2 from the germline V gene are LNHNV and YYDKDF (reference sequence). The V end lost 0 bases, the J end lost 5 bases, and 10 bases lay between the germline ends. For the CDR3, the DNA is TGTGCCACCAGCAGAGATGAAGAATACGAGACCCAGTACTTC. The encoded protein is CATSRDEEYETQYF. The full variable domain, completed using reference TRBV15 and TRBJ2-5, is DAMVIQNPRYQVTQFGKPVTLSCSQTLNHNVMYWYQQKSSQAPKLLFHYYDKDFNNEADTPDNFQSRRPNTSFCFLDIRSPGLGDTAMYLCATSRDEEYETQYFGPGTRLLVL.

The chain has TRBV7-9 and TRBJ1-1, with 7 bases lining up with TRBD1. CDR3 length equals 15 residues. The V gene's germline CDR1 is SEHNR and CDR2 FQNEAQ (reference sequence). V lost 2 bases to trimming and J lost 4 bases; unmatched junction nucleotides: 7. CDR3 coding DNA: TGTGCCAGCAGCTTAAGGGGCAGGGGGGGCACTGAAGCTTTCTTT. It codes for CASSLRGRGGTEAFF.

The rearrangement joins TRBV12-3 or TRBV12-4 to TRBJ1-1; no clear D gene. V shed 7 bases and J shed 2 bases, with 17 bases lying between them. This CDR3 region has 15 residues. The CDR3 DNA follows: TGTGCCAGCAATCACCCGGACCGACTAAACACTGAAGCTTTCTTT. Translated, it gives CASNHPDRLNTEAFF.

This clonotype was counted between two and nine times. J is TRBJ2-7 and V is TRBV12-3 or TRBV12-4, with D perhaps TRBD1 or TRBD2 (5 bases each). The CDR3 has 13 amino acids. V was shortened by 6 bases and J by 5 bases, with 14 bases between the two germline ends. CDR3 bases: TGTGCCAGCAGGGGGAGAAGGGGTCACGAGCAGTACTTC. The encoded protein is CASRGRRGHEQYF.

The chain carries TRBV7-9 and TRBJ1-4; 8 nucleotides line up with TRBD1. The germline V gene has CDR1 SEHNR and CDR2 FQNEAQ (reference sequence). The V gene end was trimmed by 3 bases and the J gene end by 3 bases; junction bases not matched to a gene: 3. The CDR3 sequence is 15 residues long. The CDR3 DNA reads TGTGCCAGCAGCTTTAGGGGACAGGCTAATGAAAAACTGTTTTTT. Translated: CASSFRGQANEKLFF.

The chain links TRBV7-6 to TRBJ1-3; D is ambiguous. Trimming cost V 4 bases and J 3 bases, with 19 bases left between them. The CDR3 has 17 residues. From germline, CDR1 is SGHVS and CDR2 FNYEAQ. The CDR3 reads CASSSFSRFNLGNTIYF. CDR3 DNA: TGTGCCAGCAGCTCCTTTTCACGCTTTAACCTTGGAAACACCATATATTTT.

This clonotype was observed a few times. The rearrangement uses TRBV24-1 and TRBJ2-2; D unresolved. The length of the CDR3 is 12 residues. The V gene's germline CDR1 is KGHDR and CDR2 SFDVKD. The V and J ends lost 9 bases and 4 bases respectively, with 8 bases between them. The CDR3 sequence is CATAMSTGELFF. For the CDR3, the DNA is TGTGCCACCGCGATGAGCACCGGGGAGCTGTTTTTT.